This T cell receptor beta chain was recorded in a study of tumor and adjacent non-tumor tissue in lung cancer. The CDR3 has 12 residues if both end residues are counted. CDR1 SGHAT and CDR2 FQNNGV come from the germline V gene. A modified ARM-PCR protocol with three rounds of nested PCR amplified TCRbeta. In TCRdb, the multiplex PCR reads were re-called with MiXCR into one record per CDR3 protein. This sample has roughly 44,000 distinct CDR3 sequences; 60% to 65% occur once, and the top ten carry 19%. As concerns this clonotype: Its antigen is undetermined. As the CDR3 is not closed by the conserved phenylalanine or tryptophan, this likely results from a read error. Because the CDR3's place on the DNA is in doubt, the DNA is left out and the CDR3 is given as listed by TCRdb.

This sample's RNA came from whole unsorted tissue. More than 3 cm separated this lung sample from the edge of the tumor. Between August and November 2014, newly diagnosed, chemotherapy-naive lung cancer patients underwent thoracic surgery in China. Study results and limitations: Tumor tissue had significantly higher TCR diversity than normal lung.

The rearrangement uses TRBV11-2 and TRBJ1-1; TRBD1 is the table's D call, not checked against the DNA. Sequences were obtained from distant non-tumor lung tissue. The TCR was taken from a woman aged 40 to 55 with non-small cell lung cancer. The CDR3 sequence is CAGSLEGTLVFL.